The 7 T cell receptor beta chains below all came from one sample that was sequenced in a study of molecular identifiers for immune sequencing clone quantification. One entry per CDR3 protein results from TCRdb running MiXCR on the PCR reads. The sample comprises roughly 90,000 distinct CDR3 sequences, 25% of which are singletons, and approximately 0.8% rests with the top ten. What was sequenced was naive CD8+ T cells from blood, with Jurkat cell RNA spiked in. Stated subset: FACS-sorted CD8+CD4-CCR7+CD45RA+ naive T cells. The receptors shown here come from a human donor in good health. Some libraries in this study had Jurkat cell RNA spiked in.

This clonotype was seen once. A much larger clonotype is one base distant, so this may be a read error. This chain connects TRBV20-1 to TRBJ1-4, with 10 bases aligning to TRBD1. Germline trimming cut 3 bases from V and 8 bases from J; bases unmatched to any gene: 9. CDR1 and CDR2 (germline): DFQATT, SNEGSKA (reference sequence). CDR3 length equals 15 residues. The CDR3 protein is CSASIPGTGEEKLFF. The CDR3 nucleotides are TGCAGTGCTAGTATCCCCGGGACAGGGGAAGAAAAACTGTTTTTT.

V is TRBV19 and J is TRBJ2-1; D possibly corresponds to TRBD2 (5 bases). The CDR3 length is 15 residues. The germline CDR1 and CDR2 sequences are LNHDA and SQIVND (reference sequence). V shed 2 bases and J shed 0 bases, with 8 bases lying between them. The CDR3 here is CASSISGNSYNEQFF. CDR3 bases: TGTGCCAGTAGTATATCCGGGAACTCCTACAATGAGCAGTTCTTC.

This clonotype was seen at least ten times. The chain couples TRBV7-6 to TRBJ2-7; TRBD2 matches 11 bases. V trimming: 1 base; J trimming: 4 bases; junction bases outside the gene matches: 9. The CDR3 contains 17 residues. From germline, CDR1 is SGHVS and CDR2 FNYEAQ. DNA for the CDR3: TGTGCCAGCAGCTTAGAAAGTAGCGGGGGGGCCTATTACGAGCAGTACTTC. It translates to CASSLESSGGAYYEQYF.

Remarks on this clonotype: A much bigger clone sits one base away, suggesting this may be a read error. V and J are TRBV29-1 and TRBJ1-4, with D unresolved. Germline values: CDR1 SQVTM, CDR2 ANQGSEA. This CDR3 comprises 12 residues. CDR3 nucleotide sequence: TGCAGCGTTTGGGGAGCGGATGAAAACCTGTTTTTT. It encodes CSVWGADENLFF.

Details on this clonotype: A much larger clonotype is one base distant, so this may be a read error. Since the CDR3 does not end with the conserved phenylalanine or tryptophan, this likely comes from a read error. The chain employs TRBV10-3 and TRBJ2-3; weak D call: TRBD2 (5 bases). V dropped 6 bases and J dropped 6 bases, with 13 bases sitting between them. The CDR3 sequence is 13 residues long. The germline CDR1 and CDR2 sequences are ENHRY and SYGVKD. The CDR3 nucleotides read TGTGCCATCAGCTCACCCGGGATTGATACGCAGTATTCT. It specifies CAISSPGIDTQYS.

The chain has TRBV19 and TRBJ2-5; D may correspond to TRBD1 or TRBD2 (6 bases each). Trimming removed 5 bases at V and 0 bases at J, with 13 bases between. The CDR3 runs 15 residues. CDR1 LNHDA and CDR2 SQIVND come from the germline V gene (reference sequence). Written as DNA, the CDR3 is TGTGCCAGTAGTTTCTATGGGGGGCACCAAGAGACCCAGTACTTC. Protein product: CASSFYGGHQETQYF.

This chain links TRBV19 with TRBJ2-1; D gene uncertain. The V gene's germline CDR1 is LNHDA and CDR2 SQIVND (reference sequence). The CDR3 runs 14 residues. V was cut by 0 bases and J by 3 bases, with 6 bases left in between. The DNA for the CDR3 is TGTGCCAGTAGTATAGATCAGAACTACAATGAGCAGTTCTTC. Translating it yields CASSIDQNYNEQFF. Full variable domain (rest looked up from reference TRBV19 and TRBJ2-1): DGGITQSPKYLFRKEGQNVTLSCEQNLNHDAMYWYRQDPGQGLRLIYYSQIVNDFQKGDIAEGYSVSREKKESFPLTVTSAQKNPTAFYLCASSIDQNYNEQFFGPGTRLTVL.